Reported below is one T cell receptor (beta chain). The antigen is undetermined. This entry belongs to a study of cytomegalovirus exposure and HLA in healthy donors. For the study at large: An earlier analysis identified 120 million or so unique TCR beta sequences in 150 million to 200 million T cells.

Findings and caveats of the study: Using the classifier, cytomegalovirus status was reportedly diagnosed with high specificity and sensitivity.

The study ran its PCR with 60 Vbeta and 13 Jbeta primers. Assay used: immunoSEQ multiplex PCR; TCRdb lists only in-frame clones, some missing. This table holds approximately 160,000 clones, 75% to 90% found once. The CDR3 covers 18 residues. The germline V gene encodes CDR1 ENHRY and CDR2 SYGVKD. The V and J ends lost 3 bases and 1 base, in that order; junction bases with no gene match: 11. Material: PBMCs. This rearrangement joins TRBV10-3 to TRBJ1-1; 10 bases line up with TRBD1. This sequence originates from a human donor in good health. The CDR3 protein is CAISEPVTGGARNTEAFF. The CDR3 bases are TGTGCCATCAGTGAACCAGTGACAGGGGGCGCGAGGAACACTGAAGCTTTCTTT.